Given below is one T cell receptor beta chain in context. At the DNA level, this CDR3 is encoded by other sequences in the same sample as well. The data derive from a study of cytomegalovirus exposure and HLA in healthy donors. Researchers ran the PCR with 60 Vbeta and 13 Jbeta primers. TCRdb's copy holds only in-frame clones and misses some; the assay was immunoSEQ multiplex PCR. The data hold around 120,000 clones, with 80% to 85% observed a single time. The sequence was obtained from a human donor in good health. The sequencing input was PBMCs.

The CDR3 DNA follows: TGTGCCAGCAGCCCAGGCACAGATACGCAGTATTTT. Amino acid sequence: CASSPGTDTQYF. J is TRBJ2-3 and V is TRBV5-6, with D unresolved. Trimming pared 4 bases from V and 1 base from J, leaving 4 bases between. Germline V lookup: CDR1 SGHDT, CDR2 YYEEEE. This CDR3 has 12 amino acids.